This is a list of T cell receptor beta chains from one sample in a study of OX40 agonist ivuxolimab in advanced cancers. TCRdb's copy holds only in-frame clones and misses some; the assay was immunoSEQ multiplex PCR. The sample includes about 49,000 clones, around 84% of them seen just once. This specimen was CD4+ or CD8+ T cells sorted from blood, taken in a trial of the OX40 agonist ivuxolimab. The receptor set was obtained from an adult with an advanced solid tumor such as melanoma, head and neck, liver or kidney cancer. Each CDR3 is given with its conserved first and last residue. The D gene is left open where the match is weak. A row's size may be missing; if present it is once, few, many or a size class.

clone size	D gene	V gene	J gene	CDR3 protein	CDR3 DNA
.	TRBD1	TRBV9	TRBJ1-2	CASSVADRAVGYGYTF	TGTGCCAGCAGCGTAGCTGACAGGGCGGTTGGCTATGGCTACACCTTC
.	TRBD1	TRBV28	TRBJ2-7	CASSLGQGPYEQYF	TGTGCCAGCAGTTTGGGACAGGGTCCCTACGAGCAGTACTTC
.	.	TRBV7-8	TRBJ1-1	CASSLSPNTPNAEAFF	TGTGCCAGCAGCCTTAGCCCCAACACACCGAACGCTGAAGCTTTCTTT
.	TRBD1	TRBV28	TRBJ1-1	CASSLNRGHTEAFF	TGTGCCAGCAGTTTGAACAGGGGGCACACTGAAGCTTTCTTT
.	.	TRBV2	TRBJ1-2	CARGGALGYTF	TGTGCCCGCGGGGGGGCCCTTGGCTACACCTTC
.	.	TRBV4-2	TRBJ2-3	CASSQGSAGDTQYF	TGTGCCAGCAGCCAAGGTAGCGCGGGAGATACGCAGTATTTT
few	.	TRBV4-1	TRBJ1-5	CASSQGGGMAQPQHF	TGCGCCAGCAGCCAAGGCGGCGGGATGGCTCAGCCCCAGCATTTT
.	.	TRBV6-4	TRBJ1-2	CASSAGGDINYGYTF	TGTGCCAGCAGTGCGGGGGGGGACATCAACTATGGCTACACCTTC
.	TRBD2	TRBV6-5	TRBJ2-1	CASSLSGGYNEQFF	TGTGCCAGTTCACTTAGCGGGGGGTACAATGAGCAGTTCTTC
.	TRBD1	TRBV7-9	TRBJ1-1	CASSPDRGHTEAFF	TGTGCCAGCAGCCCGGACAGGGGGCACACTGAAGCTTTCTTT
.	.	TRBV4-3	TRBJ1-2	CASSQDIWGNYGYTF	TGCGCCAGCAGCCAAGACATCTGGGGAAACTATGGCTACACCTTC
.	.	TRBV4-1	TRBJ1-4	CASSQVVQANPTNEKLFF	TGCGCCAGCAGCCAAGTGGTCCAAGCCAATCCAACTAATGAAAAACTGTTTTTT
.	.	TRBV4-3	TRBJ2-7	CASSQQETGYEQYF	TGCGCCAGCAGCCAGCAGGAGACAGGCTACGAGCAGTACTTC
once	.	TRBV7-6	TRBJ1-3	CASSQRQDPSGNTIYF	TGTGCCAGCAGCCAGAGACAGGACCCCTCTGGAAACACCATATATTTT
once	.	TRBV10-3	TRBJ2-2	CAISELVTSGELFF	TGTGCCATCAGTGAGTTGGTTACCTCCGGGGAGCTGTTTTTT
.	.	TRBV6-6	TRBJ2-2	CASSYVRAGELFF	TGTGCCAGCAGTTACGTCCGGGCCGGGGAGCTGTTTTTT
.	.	TRBV4-1	TRBJ1-4	CASSQDRLEVREKLFF	TGCGCCAGCAGCCAAGATCGATTAGAGGTTCGAGAAAAACTGTTTTTT
.	.	TRBV28	TRBJ1-3	CASGRPLGGNTIYF	TGTGCCAGCGGCAGGCCGTTAGGGGGAAACACCATATATTTT
.	.	TRBV7-9	TRBJ2-5	CASSPLSGRETQYF	TGTGCCAGCAGCCCGCTGAGTGGCCGGGAGACCCAGTACTTC
.	.	TRBV4-1	TRBJ1-5	CASSSAPPGEGQPQHF	TGCGCCAGCAGCTCCGCCCCTCCCGGCGAAGGTCAGCCCCAGCATTTT
once	.	TRBV21-1	TRBJ2-2	CASSNGRSGELFF	TGTGCCAGCAGCAATGGGAGGAGCGGGGAGCTGTTTTTT
.	.	TRBV28	TRBJ2-5	CASSLSPSQETQYF	TGTGCCAGCAGTTTAAGTCCTAGTCAAGAGACCCAGTACTTC
few	.	TRBV4-1	TRBJ2-5	CASSQDGTKAGTVLETQYF	TGCGCCAGCAGCCAAGATGGGACTAAAGCCGGGACAGTACTAGAGACCCAGTACTTC
.	.	TRBV28	TRBJ2-7	CASSLFIGGVSYEQYF	TGTGCCAGCAGTTTATTTATAGGGGGGGTATCCTACGAGCAGTACTTC
.	.	TRBV28	TRBJ2-3	CASSFPNLDVPLLSTDTQYF	TGTGCCAGCAGTTTCCCTAACCTAGACGTACCACTTCTAAGCACAGATACGCAGTATTTT
.	TRBD1	TRBV11-1	TRBJ1-5	CASSLGTGGNQPQHF	TGTGCCAGCAGCTTAGGTACAGGGGGGAATCAGCCCCAGCATTTT
.	TRBD1	TRBV27	TRBJ2-3	CASSFLPGQGAGGDTQYF	TGTGCCAGCAGTTTCCTACCGGGACAGGGGGCGGGTGGAGATACGCAGTATTTT
few	.	TRBV7-2	TRBJ2-7	CASSLPPGYEQYF	TGTGCCAGCAGCTTACCCCCGGGGTACGAGCAGTACTTC
.	.	TRBV15	TRBJ2-1	CATNIGTTSYNEQFF	TGTGCCACCAACATCGGGACCACCTCCTACAATGAGCAGTTCTTC
.	.	TRBV4-3	TRBJ1-1	CASSQGQFNTEAFF	TGCGCCAGCAGCCAAGGACAGTTTAACACTGAAGCTTTCTTT
.	.	TRBV28	TRBJ1-6	CASSYSSPLHF	TGTGCCAGCAGTTATAGTTCACCCCTCCACTTT
.	.	TRBV7-2	TRBJ2-2	CASNAGELFF	TGTGCCAGCAATGCCGGGGAGCTGTTTTTT
.	.	TRBV27	TRBJ1-1	CASTTHSGLDTEAFF	TGTGCCAGCACCACTCACTCGGGGTTAGACACTGAAGCTTTCTTT
.	.	TRBV7-7	TRBJ2-5	CASSLGWGFQETQYF	TGTGCCAGCAGCTTAGGTTGGGGGTTCCAAGAGACCCAGTACTTC
.	.	TRBV6-1	TRBJ1-4	CASSAHRDPNEKLFF	TGTGCCAGCAGTGCCCACAGGGACCCTAATGAAAAACTGTTTTTT
.	.	TRBV7-9	TRBJ1-1	CASSSQGGRWNTEAFF	TGTGCCAGCAGCTCACAGGGAGGGCGTTGGAACACTGAAGCTTTCTTT
once	TRBD1	TRBV5-6	TRBJ1-6	CASSPGQGASPLHF	TGTGCCAGCAGCCCCGGACAGGGGGCTTCACCCCTCCACTTT
.	.	TRBV2	TRBJ2-7	CASSDGRLSYEQYF	TGTGCCAGCAGTGACGGACGGCTCTCCTACGAGCAGTACTTC
.	.	TRBV7-2	TRBJ1-3	CASSSPGAGGNTIYF	TGTGCCAGCAGCTCCCCAGGGGCGGGGGGAAACACCATATATTTT
.	.	TRBV7-9	TRBJ2-5	CASSRGLEETQYF	TGTGCCAGCAGCCGGGGTTTAGAAGAGACCCAGTACTTC
.	.	TRBV27	TRBJ1-5	CASSFKGHYNQPQHF	TGTGCCAGCAGTTTCAAGGGACACTACAATCAGCCCCAGCATTTT
.	TRBD1	TRBV28	TRBJ2-3	CASSLTGAVTDTQYF	TGTGCCAGCAGTCTGACAGGGGCCGTCACAGATACGCAGTATTTT
.	.	TRBV29-1	TRBJ1-6	CSVEDDSDPDSPLHF	TGCAGCGTTGAAGATGACTCGGACCCGGATTCACCCCTCCACTTT
.	.	TRBV6-5	TRBJ1-2	CASSPQSGNYGYTF	TGTGCCAGTTCACCCCAGTCAGGAAACTATGGCTACACCTTC
once	TRBD1	TRBV6-5	TRBJ2-7	CASSYTLEVGQGFYF	TGTGCCAGCAGTTACACCCTAGAGGTAGGACAGGGGTTTTACTTC
.	.	TRBV11-2	TRBJ1-1	CASSSGTEAFF	TGTGCCAGCAGCTCAGGGACTGAAGCTTTCTTT
.	TRBD2	TRBV27	TRBJ2-5	CASTPGGSGGETQYF	TGTGCCAGCACCCCAGGGGGTAGCGGGGGAGAGACCCAGTACTTC
.	.	TRBV28	TRBJ1-1	CASSLGFGVNTEAFF	TGTGCCAGCAGTTTAGGGTTTGGGGTGAACACTGAAGCTTTCTTT
once	TRBD1	TRBV30	TRBJ1-1	CAWSDRGREAFF	TGTGCCTGGAGTGACAGGGGGCGAGAAGCTTTCTTT
.	.	TRBV2	TRBJ1-6	CASNRAYNSPLHF	TGTGCCAGCAACAGGGCCTATAATTCACCCCTCCACTTT
.	.	TRBV5-1	TRBJ1-1	CASSLFRMNTEAFF	TGCGCCAGCAGCTTGTTCCGGATGAACACCGAAGCTTTCTTT
.	.	TRBV19	TRBJ1-5	CASSIDRVSKNQPQHF	TGTGCCAGTAGTATAGACAGGGTAAGCAAGAATCAGCCCCAGCATTTT
.	TRBD1	TRBV15	TRBJ1-1	CATRTGQSYTEAFF	TGTGCCACCAGGACGGGACAGAGTTACACTGAAGCTTTCTTT
.	.	TRBV7-2	TRBJ1-1	CASGSMNTEAFF	TGTGCCAGCGGCAGTATGAACACTGAAGCTTTCTTT
once	.	TRBV11-1	TRBJ2-2	CASSLRTTNTGELFF	TGTGCCAGCAGCCTTAGGACGACGAACACCGGGGAGCTGTTTTTT